The entry that follows covers one T cell receptor beta chain sequence. What it recognizes is unknown. This CDR3 has 15 amino acids. V was pared by 2 bases and J by 4 bases, with 2 bases of the junction left unmatched. The germline gives CDR1 SGHTA, CDR2 FQGNSA. These data come from a study of CD8+ T cells in alopecia areata. In the study overall: Patients received oral tofacitinib, 5 to 10 mg twice daily, for moderate-to-severe alopecia areata. Scoring of treated patients' severity used the percentage of affected scalp area. Study outcomes and limitations: Tofacitinib produced a significant decrease in scalp clonality and in expanded CD8+ clones among the top 100.

Treatment specified: oral pan-JAK inhibitor, 5-10 mg twice daily. Cell sorting on a FACSAria was used to separate CD4+ and CD8+ T cells from the PBMCs. Extraction and reverse transcription of RNA yielded cDNA as the sequencing template. Assay: immunoSEQ multiplex PCR; the TCRdb copy retains only in-frame clones and omits some. Of about 160,000 clones listed, around three fifths are singletons. This clonotype was sampled from a human donor with alopecia areata. The material sequenced was CD4+ T cells sorted from blood, taken at week 24, from a patient treated with tofacitinib. This chain uses TRBV7-2 with TRBJ2-3; 11 bases line up with TRBD2. The CDR3, as DNA: TGTGCCAGCAGCTTACTTAGCGGGGGGGCAGATACGCAGTATTTT. It encodes CASSLLSGGADTQYF.